Following are 8 T cell receptor beta chains from one sample sequenced in a study of T cells expressing NK-cell markers. From its re-call of the 5' RACE reads, TCRdb lists each CDR3 protein once, without DNA. Its table records 350,000 to 450,000 distinct CDR3 sequences. The material sequenced was blood T cells: a sorted CD56 or NKG2C T cell subset, CD4+ or CD8+ T cells, or bulk PBMC T cells (not recorded which). The receptor source for this set is a man aged 18-70 years in good health.

The chain uses TRBV6-5 and TRBJ2-5; TCRdb gives TRBD2 as the D gene, but with no DNA this cannot be confirmed. The V gene's germline CDR1 is MNHEY and CDR2 SVGAGI. CDR3 length equals 15 residues. The CDR3: CASSSRQLVKETQYF.

The V gene is TRBV28, the J gene TRBJ2-1; TCRdb indicates TRBD2, and absent DNA this call remains unverified. In germline, CDR1 is MDHEN, CDR2 SYDVKM. The CDR3 contains 15 residues. CDR3 residues: CASIQGGGGGNEQFF.

The chain is built from TRBV12-3 or TRBV12-4 and TRBJ1-6; with no DNA, the TCRdb D assignment of TRBD1 cannot be verified. This CDR3 spans 16 amino acids. The CDR3 sequence: CASPKTGAGYNSPLHF.

The chain combines TRBV6-1 with TRBJ1-5. CDR1 is MNHNS and CDR2 is SASEGT in the germline V gene. The CDR3 has 13 amino acids. The CDR3 here is CASRKGTMLPQHF.

The chain is built from TRBV20-1 and TRBJ2-7; the D call of TRBD1 rests on TCRdb alone, since no DNA is present to check it. Germline lookup yields CDR1 DFQATT and CDR2 SNEGSKA (reference sequence). CDR3 length: 12 amino acids. CDR3 residues: CSPGQGRDEQYF.

The chain is built from TRBV20-1 and TRBJ2-5; the D call from TCRdb, TRBD1, cannot be confirmed without DNA. Germline CDR1 DFQATT, CDR2 SNEGSKA (reference sequence). The CDR3 sequence is 14 residues long. CDR3 in amino acids: CSANSRTGWGTQYF.

The chain has TRBV7-2 and TRBJ1-4. This CDR3 has 15 amino acids. Looked up from germline, CDR1 is SGHTA and CDR2 is FQGNSA. CDR3 amino acids: CASSLVAATNEKLFF.

The chain recombines TRBV21-1 with TRBJ2-6; TCRdb selects TRBD2, and the lack of DNA leaves this call unchecked. TRBV21-1 is shown as a pseudogene. The CDR3 totals 20 residues. CDR3 residues: CASSKEGDGPSLSGANVLTF.